This T cell receptor (beta chain) was profiled in a study of cytomegalovirus exposure and HLA in healthy donors. Broader study findings: Using the classifier, cytomegalovirus status was reportedly diagnosed with high specificity and sensitivity.

The CDR3 runs 14 residues. Germline CDR1 SGHRS, CDR2 YFSETQ. Deletions cut 4 bases from V and 7 bases from J, with 18 bases between. Amplification used 60 Vbeta primers and 13 Jbeta primers. Only in-frame clones appear in the TCRdb table, and some are missing; sequencing was by immunoSEQ multiplex PCR. This listing includes roughly 50,000 clones. Regarding this clone: Antigen specificity is unknown.

The chain couples TRBV5-1 to TRBJ2-7; weak D call: TRBD2 (6 bases). The sample was PBMCs. This TCR came from an older woman in good health and CMV-seropositive. The CDR3 protein is CASSLGGPAREQYF. DNA of the CDR3: TGCGCCAGCAGCCTCGGGGGACCTGCCCGGGAGCAGTACTTC.